The rows below give T cell receptor beta chains drawn from one sample of a study of blood T cell repertoires in COVID-19. Profiling relied on immunoSEQ multiplex PCR, and the TCRdb table lists in-frame clones only, not all of them. The sample includes fewer than 300,000 clones, roughly 80% of them seen just once. The sequenced sample was PBMCs or T cells enriched from blood (not recorded which). The receptors were gathered from a man in his forties who had been exposed to COVID-19. Each CDR3 is given with its conserved first and last residue. Each record gives: D gene, J gene, V gene, clone size, CDR3 protein, CDR3 DNA. D genes are given only for firm matches. A clone size is listed for some rows: how often the clone was seen (once, few, many), or a class if it is expanded.

D gene: TRBD2; J gene: TRBJ2-1; V gene: TRBV7-9; clone size: -; CDR3 protein: CASSLVVLAGYNEQFF; CDR3 DNA: TGTGCCAGCAGCTTAGTAGTTCTAGCGGGATACAATGAGCAGTTCTTC
D gene: TRBD1; J gene: TRBJ2-3; V gene: TRBV24-1; clone size: -; CDR3 protein: CATSRTGGTDTQYF; CDR3 DNA: TGTGCCACCAGTCGGACAGGGGGCACAGATACGCAGTATTTT
D gene: -; J gene: TRBJ1-2; V gene: TRBV6-2/TRBV6-3; clone size: -; CDR3 protein: CASSYSGSYGYTF; CDR3 DNA: TGTGCCAGCAGTTACTCTGGCAGCTATGGCTACACCTTC
D gene: TRBD1; J gene: TRBJ2-7; V gene: TRBV7-2; clone size: once; CDR3 protein: CASSLDPGGYEQYF; CDR3 DNA: TGTGCCAGCAGCTTAGACCCAGGGGGCTACGAGCAGTACTTC
D gene: TRBD2; J gene: TRBJ2-3; V gene: TRBV30; clone size: -; CDR3 protein: CAWSFGGTDTQYF; CDR3 DNA: TGTGCCTGGTCATTCGGGGGGACAGATACGCAGTATTTT
D gene: -; J gene: TRBJ2-1; V gene: TRBV27; clone size: once; CDR3 protein: CASSEYGTLTVEQFF; CDR3 DNA: TGTGCCAGCAGCGAGTACGGTACTCTAACCGTTGAGCAGTTCTTC
D gene: TRBD1; J gene: TRBJ1-2; V gene: TRBV6-5; clone size: -; CDR3 protein: CASRPGQGRGYTF; CDR3 DNA: TGTGCCAGCAGACCCGGACAGGGACGTGGCTACACCTTC
D gene: TRBD2; J gene: TRBJ2-3; V gene: TRBV3-1/TRBV3-2; clone size: -; CDR3 protein: CASSQTIGLAGGWDGDTQYF; CDR3 DNA: TGTGCCAGCAGCCAGACCATCGGACTAGCGGGAGGCTGGGACGGGGATACGCAGTATTTT
D gene: -; J gene: TRBJ1-5; V gene: TRBV28; clone size: -; CDR3 protein: CASSSSGGASNQPQHF; CDR3 DNA: TGTGCCAGCAGTTCCAGCGGGGGGGCGTCCAATCAGCCCCAGCATTTT
D gene: -; J gene: TRBJ2-7; V gene: TRBV12-3/TRBV12-4; clone size: -; CDR3 protein: CASSNKRAEQYF; CDR3 DNA: TGTGCCAGCAGTAATAAGCGGGCCGAGCAGTACTTC
D gene: -; J gene: TRBJ2-3; V gene: TRBV27; clone size: -; CDR3 protein: CASRFAPGPRSDTQYF; CDR3 DNA: TGTGCCAGCAGATTCGCTCCGGGTCCTCGGTCAGATACGCAGTATTTT
D gene: -; J gene: TRBJ1-3; V gene: TRBV5-4; clone size: -; CDR3 protein: CASSGGTVDTGNTIYF; CDR3 DNA: TGTGCCAGCAGCGGGGGGACGGTGGATACTGGAAACACCATATATTTT
D gene: -; J gene: TRBJ1-2; V gene: TRBV12-3/TRBV12-4; clone size: -; CDR3 protein: CASSLRTYGYTF; CDR3 DNA: TGTGCCAGCAGTCTGAGAACCTATGGCTACACCTTC
D gene: TRBD2; J gene: TRBJ2-1; V gene: TRBV5-8; clone size: -; CDR3 protein: CASSLVDGRGVEEQFF; CDR3 DNA: TGTGCCAGCAGCTTAGTGGACGGGAGGGGAGTAGAAGAGCAGTTCTTC
D gene: -; J gene: TRBJ2-1; V gene: TRBV7-9; clone size: -; CDR3 protein: CASSPERPLSNEQFF; CDR3 DNA: TGTGCCAGCAGCCCTGAACGCCCCTTGAGCAATGAGCAGTTCTTC
D gene: TRBD1; J gene: TRBJ1-2; V gene: TRBV12-5; clone size: -; CDR3 protein: CASGWTGDYGYTF; CDR3 DNA: TGTGCTAGTGGCTGGACAGGGGACTATGGCTACACCTTC
D gene: -; J gene: TRBJ1-2; V gene: TRBV21-1; clone size: -; CDR3 protein: CASSNGQGNYGYTF; CDR3 DNA: TGTGCCAGCAGCAACGGACAGGGTAACTATGGCTACACCTTC
D gene: -; J gene: TRBJ1-2; V gene: TRBV5-1; clone size: -; CDR3 protein: CASSLTGSGYTF; CDR3 DNA: TGCGCCAGCAGCTTGACAGGGAGCGGCTACACCTTC
D gene: TRBD2; J gene: TRBJ2-1; V gene: TRBV30; clone size: -; CDR3 protein: CAWSPNGRAFNEQFF; CDR3 DNA: TGTGCCTGGAGCCCCAACGGGAGGGCCTTCAATGAGCAGTTCTTC
D gene: TRBD1; J gene: TRBJ2-2; V gene: TRBV18; clone size: -; CDR3 protein: CASSPGQGALVGELFF; CDR3 DNA: TGTGCCAGCTCACCGGGACAGGGGGCCTTGGTCGGGGAGCTGTTTTTT
D gene: TRBD2; J gene: TRBJ2-4; V gene: TRBV6-1; clone size: -; CDR3 protein: CASSEVLAGRLAKNIQYF; CDR3 DNA: TGTGCCAGCAGTGAAGTACTAGCGGGACGGCTAGCCAAAAACATTCAGTACTTC
D gene: -; J gene: TRBJ2-7; V gene: TRBV9; clone size: -; CDR3 protein: CASSVGDSRSYEQYF; CDR3 DNA: TGTGCCAGCAGCGTAGGTGACTCCCGCTCCTACGAGCAGTACTTC
D gene: -; J gene: TRBJ1-2; V gene: TRBV7-2; clone size: once; CDR3 protein: CASSYQVRDGYTF; CDR3 DNA: TGTGCCAGCAGCTATCAGGTCAGGGATGGCTACACCTTC
D gene: -; J gene: TRBJ2-3; V gene: TRBV12-3/TRBV12-4; clone size: -; CDR3 protein: CASSLRVTDTQYF; CDR3 DNA: TGTGCCAGCAGTTTGCGGGTCACAGATACGCAGTATTTT
D gene: -; J gene: TRBJ1-1; V gene: TRBV2; clone size: -; CDR3 protein: CASSKTKFTEAFF; CDR3 DNA: TGTGCCAGCAGTAAGACAAAGTTCACTGAAGCTTTCTTT
D gene: -; J gene: TRBJ2-1; V gene: TRBV10-2; clone size: -; CDR3 protein: CATAREGGRNEQFF; CDR3 DNA: TGCGCCACCGCTAGGGAGGGGGGACGCAATGAGCAGTTCTTC
D gene: -; J gene: TRBJ1-1; V gene: TRBV19; clone size: few; CDR3 protein: CASQTRGGLGTEAFF; CDR3 DNA: TGTGCCAGTCAGACTCGTGGAGGCCTGGGGACTGAAGCTTTCTTT
D gene: -; J gene: TRBJ1-1; V gene: TRBV7-3; clone size: -; CDR3 protein: CASSFSRVGKRMNTEAFF; CDR3 DNA: TGTGCCAGCAGCTTCAGTCGCGTCGGCAAGCGAATGAACACTGAAGCTTTCTTT
D gene: -; J gene: TRBJ2-1; V gene: TRBV11-3; clone size: -; CDR3 protein: CASSPTRAYNEQFF; CDR3 DNA: TGTGCCAGCAGCCCGACTCGGGCCTACAATGAGCAGTTCTTC
D gene: -; J gene: TRBJ1-4; V gene: TRBV6-4; clone size: -; CDR3 protein: CATSRDSNNEKLFF; CDR3 DNA: TGTGCCACCTCCAGGGATTCCAATAATGAAAAACTGTTTTTT
D gene: -; J gene: TRBJ1-2; V gene: TRBV10-3; clone size: -; CDR3 protein: CAISESPYGYTF; CDR3 DNA: TGTGCCATCAGTGAGTCCCCTTATGGCTACACCTTC
D gene: TRBD1; J gene: TRBJ1-4; V gene: TRBV6-5; clone size: -; CDR3 protein: CASSLDQGANEKLFF; CDR3 DNA: TGTGCCAGCAGTTTAGATCAGGGGGCTAATGAAAAACTGTTTTTT
D gene: TRBD1; J gene: TRBJ2-1; V gene: TRBV12-3/TRBV12-4; clone size: -; CDR3 protein: CASSLGLDREGFF; CDR3 DNA: TGTGCCAGCAGTTTAGGGCTTGACAGGGAAGGGTTCTTC
D gene: -; J gene: TRBJ1-5; V gene: TRBV6-1; clone size: once; CDR3 protein: CASSERSSGTLSNQPQHF; CDR3 DNA: TGTGCCAGCAGCGAACGTTCTTCCGGGACACTGAGCAATCAGCCCCAGCATTTT
D gene: -; J gene: TRBJ1-4; V gene: TRBV3-1/TRBV3-2; clone size: -; CDR3 protein: CASSPGGSFNEKLFF; CDR3 DNA: TGTGCCAGCAGCCCGGGGGGGTCGTTTAATGAAAAACTGTTTTTT
D gene: TRBD1; J gene: TRBJ2-7; V gene: TRBV9; clone size: many; CDR3 protein: CASSTTTGNSYEQYF; CDR3 DNA: TGTGCCAGCAGCACTACGACAGGGAATTCCTACGAGCAGTACTTC
D gene: TRBD1; J gene: TRBJ1-4; V gene: TRBV30; clone size: -; CDR3 protein: CAWSAFGTGGEKLFF; CDR3 DNA: TGTGCCTGGAGTGCATTCGGGACAGGGGGCGAAAAACTGTTTTTT
D gene: -; J gene: TRBJ2-1; V gene: TRBV30; clone size: -; CDR3 protein: CAWGRLHEQFF; CDR3 DNA: TGTGCCTGGGGACGGTTGCATGAGCAGTTCTTC
D gene: -; J gene: TRBJ1-2; V gene: TRBV4-1; clone size: -; CDR3 protein: CASSHVVKGADGYTF; CDR3 DNA: TGCGCCAGCAGCCACGTAGTAAAAGGGGCCGATGGCTACACCTTC
D gene: -; J gene: TRBJ1-5; V gene: TRBV5-6; clone size: -; CDR3 protein: CASSLSTMRRGHQPQHF; CDR3 DNA: TGTGCCAGCAGCTTATCCACCATGCGTCGGGGTCACCAGCCCCAGCATTTT
D gene: -; J gene: TRBJ2-7; V gene: TRBV5-1; clone size: few; CDR3 protein: CASSLGGQRINEQYF; CDR3 DNA: TGCGCCAGCAGCTTGGGCGGTCAGCGTATCAACGAGCAGTACTTC
D gene: TRBD1; J gene: TRBJ1-3; V gene: TRBV19; clone size: -; CDR3 protein: CASRPRTGLTGNTIYF; CDR3 DNA: TGTGCCAGTAGACCTCGGACAGGCCTTACTGGAAACACCATATATTTT
D gene: -; J gene: TRBJ1-4; V gene: TRBV4-2; clone size: -; CDR3 protein: CASSRKQDFYEKLFF; CDR3 DNA: TGTGCCAGCAGCCGTAAACAGGATTTCTACGAAAAACTGTTTTTT
D gene: -; J gene: TRBJ2-3; V gene: TRBV30; clone size: -; CDR3 protein: CASFLTSHSDTQYF; CDR3 DNA: TGTGCCTCGTTTCTCACGAGTCACAGCGATACGCAGTATTTT
D gene: -; J gene: TRBJ2-7; V gene: TRBV10-2; clone size: -; CDR3 protein: CASRGRKQYF; CDR3 DNA: TGCGCCAGCAGGGGGCGGAAGCAGTACTTC
D gene: -; J gene: TRBJ1-2; V gene: TRBV10-3; clone size: once; CDR3 protein: CAISESQFWGYTF; CDR3 DNA: TGTGCCATCAGTGAGTCGCAGTTCTGGGGCTACACCTTC
D gene: TRBD1; J gene: TRBJ1-5; V gene: TRBV7-9; clone size: -; CDR3 protein: CASSPSGITGTGVQPQHF; CDR3 DNA: TGTGCCAGCAGCCCTAGTGGGATTACCGGGACAGGGGTTCAGCCCCAGCATTTT
D gene: TRBD1; J gene: TRBJ1-2; V gene: TRBV18; clone size: -; CDR3 protein: CASSRETGGDGYTF; CDR3 DNA: TGTGCCAGCTCCCGGGAGACAGGGGGCGATGGCTACACCTTC
D gene: -; J gene: TRBJ1-1; V gene: TRBV6-5; clone size: -; CDR3 protein: CASGRHILKNTEAFF; CDR3 DNA: TGTGCCAGCGGCCGACACATCCTTAAGAACACTGAAGCTTTCTTT
D gene: -; J gene: TRBJ2-3; V gene: TRBV19; clone size: -; CDR3 protein: CASSIVALTGADTQYF; CDR3 DNA: TGTGCCAGTAGTATAGTAGCCCTAACGGGAGCAGATACGCAGTATTTT
D gene: -; J gene: TRBJ1-6; V gene: TRBV7-9; clone size: -; CDR3 protein: CAIDRRDNSPLHF; CDR3 DNA: TGTGCCATAGACAGACGGGATAATTCACCCCTCCACTTT